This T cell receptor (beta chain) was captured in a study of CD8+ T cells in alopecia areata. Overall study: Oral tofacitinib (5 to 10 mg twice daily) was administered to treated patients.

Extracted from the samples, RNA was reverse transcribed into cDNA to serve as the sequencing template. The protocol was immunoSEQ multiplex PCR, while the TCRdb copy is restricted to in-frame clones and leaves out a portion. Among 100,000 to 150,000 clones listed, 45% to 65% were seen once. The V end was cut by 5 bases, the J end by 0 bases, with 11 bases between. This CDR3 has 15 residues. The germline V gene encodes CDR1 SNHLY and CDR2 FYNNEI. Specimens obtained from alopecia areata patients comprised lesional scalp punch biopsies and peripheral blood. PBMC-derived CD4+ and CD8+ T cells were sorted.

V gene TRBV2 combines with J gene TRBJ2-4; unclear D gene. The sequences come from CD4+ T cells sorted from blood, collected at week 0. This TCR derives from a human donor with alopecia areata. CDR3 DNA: TGTGCCAGCAGTATAGGCGGAATAGCCAAAAACATTCAGTACTTC. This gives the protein CASSIGGIAKNIQYF.